The clone carrying this T cell receptor (beta chain) is large. The sample originates from a study of T cell repertoires in aging, cancer and after chemotherapy. A mixed TRB-A/B primer pool amplified rearranged TRB by multiplex touch-down PCR. Each CDR3 protein gets one entry after TCRdb re-called the multiplex PCR reads with MiXCR. The sample lists approximately 620 distinct CDR3 sequences, approximately 19% seen once, with roughly two fifths in the top ten. The CDR3 has 19 residues. Germline lookup yields CDR1 MNHEY and CDR2 SVGEGT. J was trimmed by 0 bases and V by 4 bases; bases with no gene match: 12. The template was genomic DNA from peripheral blood, not RNA.

The V call is TRBV6-2 or TRBV6-3, the J call TRBJ1-6; TRBD1 matches 7 bases. The receptor's source is a human donor with a solid tumor. The sequenced sample was blood. The CDR3 bases are TGTGCCAGCAGTTTCCTTCAGGGGACAGAGAGCTCCTATAATTCACCCCTCCACTTT. As protein: CASSFLQGTESSYNSPLHF.